This T cell receptor beta chain was recorded in a study of blood T cell repertoires in COVID-19. For the study at large: Researchers got acute and convalescent COVID-19 samples from the United States, Italy and Spain.

This CDR3 is built from 15 residues. Trimming cost V 6 bases and J 6 bases; bases outside gene matches: 10. CDR1 is SNHLY, CDR2 FYNNEI, per germline. Some clones are missing from TCRdb's copy, which holds only in-frame ones; the method was immunoSEQ multiplex PCR. The sample includes fewer than 300,000 clones, approximately 89% of them seen just once. The source material was peripheral blood. The origin of this receptor is a woman aged 25 to 45 with COVID-19, enrolled during active disease. This chain joins TRBV2 and TRBJ1-5; the match to TRBD1 covers 8 bases. CDR3 sequence reads: CASRGQGMRGQPQHF. CDR3 nucleotide sequence: TGTGCCAGCAGAGGACAGGGAATGAGGGGTCAGCCCCAGCATTTT.